The present TCR beta chain was sequenced within a study of radiation and T cells in renal cell carcinoma. Study information: Nephrectomy followed 15 Gy stereotactic body radiation by 4 weeks. General observations from the study: Top tumor clonotypes rose in blood 2 weeks post-radiation, then contracted.

Germline values: CDR1 PRHDT, CDR2 FYEKMQ (reference sequence). The J segment lost 5 bases and the V segment lost 5 bases, leaving 6 bases of the junction unmatched. This CDR3 has 15 residues. This table comes from immunoSEQ multiplex PCR, and its TCRdb copy is limited to in-frame clones, with some not included. The sample carries 60,000 to 80,000 clones, 82% recorded once. Concerning this clone itself: Its specificity is unknown.

The time point denotes: blood 2 weeks post-SBRT. The treatment denotes: 15 Gy SBRT to primary tumor, nephrectomy 4 weeks later. Radiation-treated patients gave blood at baseline, week 2 and week 4. This renal cell carcinoma was of the clear cell type. The rearrangement links TRBV13 to TRBJ2-5; TRBD2 aligns across 12 bases. The starting material was blood, obtained from a patient whose treatment included radiotherapy and nephrectomy. This sequence was found in a man aged 55 to 70 with renal cell carcinoma. The CDR3, as DNA: TGTGCCAGCAGCAAGGGACTAGCGGGCGTGGAGACCCAGTACTTC. Encoded protein: CASSKGLAGVETQYF.